This record concerns one T cell receptor (beta chain) sequence. As yet, its antigen is unknown. The data were produced by immunoSEQ multiplex PCR, yet TCRdb's version contains in-frame clones alone and is incomplete. This sample yields about 8,000 clones, of which about 64% are seen a single time; 10% to 15% belongs to the top ten. The data are from a study of tumor-infiltrating lymphocytes in localized non-small cell lung cancer. Study-level results: Each assay used a separate piece of the same tissue. Higher tumor T cell infiltration than in uninvolved lung was supported by TCRbeta sequencing. Immunotypes IM1 and IM2 had similar TCR-derived T-cell fractions.

This sequence was found in a human donor with non-small cell lung cancer. What was sequenced was uninvolved lung tissue not adjacent to the tumor.

This CDR3 is CASSGTGAAYEQYF. The CDR3 DNA is TGTGCCAGCAGCGGGACAGGCGCCGCCTACGAGCAGTACTTC. This chain connects TRBV11-2 to TRBJ2-7; 8 positions agree with TRBD1. CDR1 is SGHAT, CDR2 FQNNGV, per germline. CDR3 length equals 14 residues. The ends lost 5 bases at V and 2 bases at J; junction bases unmatched: 5.